The T cell receptor beta chain described here comes from a study of blood T cell repertoires in COVID-19. The overall study: There were acute and convalescent COVID-19 samples, and they came from the United States, Italy and Spain. Nucleic acid was either cDNA or gDNA, and it came from T cells, B-cell-depleted T cells, or PBMCs.

Under the authors' procedure: Amplification from reference gene primers served as the basis for estimated nucleated cell counts. Generated by immunoSEQ multiplex PCR, the TCRdb table keeps only in-frame clones and is missing some. V and J calls and clone size follow that table, whereas D and trimming were derived from the DNA. Counted here are 250,000 or so clones, 70% to 90% occurring once; the ten biggest clones make up roughly 6.3%. J was trimmed by 4 bases and V by 4 bases; bases with no gene match: 8. CDR1 is SGHRS, CDR2 YFSETQ, per germline. The CDR3 contains 15 residues. This clone showed up just a few times.

The chain employs TRBV5-1 and TRBJ1-1, with 9 nucleotides matching TRBD1. What was sequenced was peripheral blood. The TCR comes from a man aged 55 to 70 with acute or convalescent COVID-19. The CDR3 protein is CASSPGTGIGTEAFF. The CDR3 DNA is TGCGCCAGCAGCCCTGGGACAGGGATAGGCACTGAAGCTTTCTTT.